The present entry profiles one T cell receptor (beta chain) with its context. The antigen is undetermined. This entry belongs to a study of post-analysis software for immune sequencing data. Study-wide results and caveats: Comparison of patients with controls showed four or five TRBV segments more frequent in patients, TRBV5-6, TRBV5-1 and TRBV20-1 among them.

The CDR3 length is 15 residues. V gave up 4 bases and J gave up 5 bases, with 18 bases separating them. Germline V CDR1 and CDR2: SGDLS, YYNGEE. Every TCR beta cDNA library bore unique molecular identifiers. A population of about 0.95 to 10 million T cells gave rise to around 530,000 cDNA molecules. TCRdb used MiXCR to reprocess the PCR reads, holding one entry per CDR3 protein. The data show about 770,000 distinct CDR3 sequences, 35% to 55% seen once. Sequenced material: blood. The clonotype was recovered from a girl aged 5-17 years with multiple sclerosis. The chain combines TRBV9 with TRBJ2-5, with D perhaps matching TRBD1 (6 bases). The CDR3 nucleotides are TGTGCCAGCAGCCTAGGCGAGACAGGATGGGAGACCCAGTACTTC. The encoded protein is CASSLGETGWETQYF.